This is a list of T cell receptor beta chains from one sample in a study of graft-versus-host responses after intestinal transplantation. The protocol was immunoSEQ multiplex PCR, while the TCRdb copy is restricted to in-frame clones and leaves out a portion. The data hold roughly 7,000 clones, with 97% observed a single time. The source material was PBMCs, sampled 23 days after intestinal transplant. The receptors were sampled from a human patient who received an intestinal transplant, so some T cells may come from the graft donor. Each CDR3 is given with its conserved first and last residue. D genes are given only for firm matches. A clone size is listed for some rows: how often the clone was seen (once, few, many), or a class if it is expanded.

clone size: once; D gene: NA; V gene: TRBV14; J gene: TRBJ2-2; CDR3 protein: CASSQDRAFGELFF; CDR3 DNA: TGTGCCAGCAGCCAAGATCGGGCCTTCGGGGAGCTGTTTTTT
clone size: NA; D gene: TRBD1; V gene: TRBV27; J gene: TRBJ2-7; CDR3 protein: CASSLTTGVSSYEQYF; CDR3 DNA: TGTGCCAGCAGTTTAACGACAGGGGTTAGCTCCTACGAGCAGTACTTC
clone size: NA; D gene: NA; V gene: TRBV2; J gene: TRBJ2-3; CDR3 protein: CASRPPGRRGDTQYF; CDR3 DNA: TGTGCCAGCAGGCCACCAGGGCGACGGGGAGATACGCAGTATTTT
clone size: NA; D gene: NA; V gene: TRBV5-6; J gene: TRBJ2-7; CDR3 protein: CASSLATPGEQYF; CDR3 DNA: TGTGCCAGCAGCTTGGCCACACCGGGGGAGCAGTACTTC
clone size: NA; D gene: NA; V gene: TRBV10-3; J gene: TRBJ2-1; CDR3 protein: CAISESMAGDEQFF; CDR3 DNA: TGTGCCATCAGTGAGTCCATGGCCGGCGATGAGCAGTTCTTC
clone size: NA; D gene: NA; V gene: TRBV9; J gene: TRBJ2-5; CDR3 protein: CASSVDGVGETQYF; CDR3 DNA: TGTGCCAGCAGCGTAGATGGTGTGGGAGAGACCCAGTACTTC
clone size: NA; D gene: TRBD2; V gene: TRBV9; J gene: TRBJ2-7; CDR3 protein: CASSINGGSGAYEQYF; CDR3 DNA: TGTGCCAGCAGCATTAATGGGGGTAGCGGGGCCTACGAGCAGTACTTC
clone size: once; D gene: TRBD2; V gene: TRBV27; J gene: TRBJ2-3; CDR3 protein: CASSLFASGSTDTQYF; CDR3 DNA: TGTGCCAGCAGTTTATTTGCTAGCGGGAGCACAGATACGCAGTATTTT
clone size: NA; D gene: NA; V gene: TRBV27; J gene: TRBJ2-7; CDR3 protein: CASSLNRVYEQYF; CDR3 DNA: TGTGCCAGCAGTTTAAACAGAGTCTACGAGCAGTACTTC
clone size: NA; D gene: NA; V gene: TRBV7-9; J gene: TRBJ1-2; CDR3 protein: CASSRFQGNLNYGYTF; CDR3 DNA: TGTGCCAGCAGCAGGTTTCAGGGAAACCTTAACTATGGCTACACCTTC
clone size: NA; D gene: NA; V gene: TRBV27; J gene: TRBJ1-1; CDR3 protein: CASSFRGEAFF; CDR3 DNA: TGTGCCAGCAGCTTCAGGGGTGAAGCTTTCTTT
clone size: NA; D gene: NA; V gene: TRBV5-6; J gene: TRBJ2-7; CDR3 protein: CASSTPGTGTYEQYF; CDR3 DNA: TGTGCCAGCAGCACCCCGGGAACAGGCACCTACGAGCAGTACTTC
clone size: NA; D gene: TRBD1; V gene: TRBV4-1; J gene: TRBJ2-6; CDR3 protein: CASSHPGQGSSGANVLTF; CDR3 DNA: TGCGCCAGCAGCCACCCGGGACAGGGGTCCTCTGGGGCCAACGTCCTGACTTTC
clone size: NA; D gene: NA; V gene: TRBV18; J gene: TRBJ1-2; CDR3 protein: CASSPGYGRSANYGYTF; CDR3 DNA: TGTGCCAGCTCACCAGGTTACGGGCGCTCAGCTAACTATGGCTACACCTTC
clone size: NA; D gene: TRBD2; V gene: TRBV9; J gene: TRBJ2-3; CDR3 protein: CASSFASGLTDTQYF; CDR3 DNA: TGTGCCAGCAGCTTTGCTAGCGGTCTCACAGATACGCAGTATTTT
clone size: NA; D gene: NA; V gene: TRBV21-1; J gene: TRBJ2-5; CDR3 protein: CASSKCGGQETQYF; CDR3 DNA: TGTGCCAGCAGCAAGTGCGGGGGACAAGAGACCCAGTACTTC
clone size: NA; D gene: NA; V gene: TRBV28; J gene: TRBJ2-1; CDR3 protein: CASTTRVYNEQFF; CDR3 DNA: TGTGCCAGCACAACCCGGGTTTACAATGAGCAGTTCTTC
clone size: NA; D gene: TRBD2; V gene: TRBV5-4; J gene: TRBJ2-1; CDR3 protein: CASSPGLAGPRGNEQFF; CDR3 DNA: TGTGCCAGCAGCCCCGGACTAGCGGGGCCCAGGGGCAATGAGCAGTTCTTC
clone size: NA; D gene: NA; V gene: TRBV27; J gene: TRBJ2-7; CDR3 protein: CASSLNLYYEQYF; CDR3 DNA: TGTGCCAGCAGTTTAAACTTATATTACGAGCAGTACTTC
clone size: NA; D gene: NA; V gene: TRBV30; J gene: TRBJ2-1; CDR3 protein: CAWGKGYSYNEQFF; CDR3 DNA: TGTGCCTGGGGAAAGGGTTATTCCTACAATGAGCAGTTCTTC
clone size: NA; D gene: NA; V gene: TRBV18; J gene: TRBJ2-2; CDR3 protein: CASSPAQSNTGELFF; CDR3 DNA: TGTGCCAGCTCACCTGCCCAATCGAACACCGGGGAGCTGTTTTTT
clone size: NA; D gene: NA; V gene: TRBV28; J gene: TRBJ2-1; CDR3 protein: CASSLPDEQFF; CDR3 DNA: TGTGCCAGCAGTTTACCCGATGAGCAGTTCTTC
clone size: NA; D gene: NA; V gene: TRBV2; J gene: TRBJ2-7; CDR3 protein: CASSVTRQGGIVYEQYF; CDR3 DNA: TGTGCCAGCAGTGTCACGCGCCAAGGGGGTATCGTCTACGAGCAGTACTTC
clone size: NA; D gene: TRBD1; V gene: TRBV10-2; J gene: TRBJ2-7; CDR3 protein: CASTETGSYEQYF; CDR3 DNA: TGCGCCAGCACGGAGACAGGGTCCTACGAGCAGTACTTC